This TCR beta chain was sequenced for a study of shared clonotypes between healthy human individuals. All donors were healthy HIV-negative adults lacking recent acute infections or vaccinations. When samples were unsorted, some 90 million PBMCs were used for genomic DNA. Details on this clone: The same CDR3 also results from other DNA sequences found in this sample.

The CDR3 loop spans 15 amino acids. Trimming removed 4 bases from V and 6 bases from J; junction bases left unmatched: 10. Looked up from germline, CDR1 is SGHKS and CDR2 is YYEKEE (reference sequence). Input per replicate PCR of unsorted PBMC was roughly 300 ng DNA, corresponding to around 28,000 T cell genomes. TCRdb keeps only in-frame clones here, not all; method: immunoSEQ multiplex PCR. Altogether roughly 490,000 clones are present, approximately 79% being singletons, with the ten largest covering approximately 12%. The receptor was isolated from a woman aged 40-49 years in good health. Some clones in this sample may be carry-over from other donors' samples. V and J are TRBV5-5 and TRBJ1-5; TRBD1 matches at 7 bases. The material sequenced was PBMCs. The CDR3 sequence is CASSLERQGTQPQHF. Here the CDR3 DNA reads TGTGCCAGCAGCCTTGAAAGACAGGGTACTCAGCCCCAGCATTTT.